The clone carrying this TCR beta chain was counted only a few times. Its antigen is not known. The data stem from a study of CD8 T cells in ankylosing spondylitis. Study-level findings and limits: Apparently characteristic of ankylosing spondylitis blood was a TCR beta motif (about 8 highly homologous variants). Researchers reportedly found disease-linked clones significantly enriched in matched ankylosing spondylitis synovial fluid.

V lost 3 bases and J 3 bases, leaving 13 bases between the germline ends. Germline values: CDR1 SGHTA, CDR2 FQGTGA. The CDR3 has 15 residues. TCRdb analysed the 5' RACE reads with MiXCR anew, one entry per CDR3 protein. The table lists approximately 300,000 distinct CDR3 sequences, approximately 8.2% of them singletons. This TCR was sampled from a male donor with ankylosing spondylitis. The chain has TRBV7-3 and TRBJ2-3, with D possibly called TRBD1 or TRBD2 (6 bases each). The sample was blood, either unsorted or a sorted T cell fraction (not recorded which). The CDR3 sequence is CASSFRGAQTDTQYF. The CDR3 DNA sequence: TGTGCCAGCAGCTTTAGGGGGGCGCAGACAGATACGCAGTATTTT.